The clone carrying this T cell receptor (beta chain) was seen just once. These data belong to a study of blood T cell repertoires in COVID-19. Germline CDR1 SGHTA, CDR2 FQGTGA. The CDR3 length is 15 residues. The V segment lost 5 bases and the J segment 6 bases; nucleotides outside the gene matches: 12. Using immunoSEQ multiplex PCR, the repertoire was profiled, and TCRdb retains in-frame clones only, with some absent. The sample records some 75,000 clones, 65% to 85% being singletons. This TCR was recovered from a man over 45 with COVID-19, enrolled during active disease. Sequencing was done on a sample of peripheral blood. The chain uses TRBV7-3 and TRBJ2-7; TRBD2 matches 8 bases. CDR3 DNA sequence: TGTGCCAGCAGCCCGGGAGGGACCGCCAATCCCGAGCAGTACTTC. Protein: CASSPGGTANPEQYF.